This TCR beta chain originates from a study of molecular identifiers for immune sequencing clone quantification. TCRdb passed the PCR reads through MiXCR, listing each CDR3 protein once. Of 37,000 or so distinct CDR3 sequences in the sample, about 24% were seen once. This CDR3 has 12 residues. Looked up from germline, CDR1 is SGHTA and CDR2 is FQGNSA. J was trimmed by 7 bases and V by 5 bases; bases with no gene match: 1. This clonotype was recorded many times. This TCR was recovered from a human donor in good health. Some libraries in this study had Jurkat cell RNA spiked in. This chain joins TRBV7-2 and TRBJ2-2; 7 bases line up with TRBD2. Sequenced input: naive CD8+ T cells from blood, with Jurkat cell RNA spiked in. Subset denoted: FACS-sorted CD8+CD4-CCR7+CD45RA+ naive T cells. The CDR3, as DNA: TGTGCCAGCAGCCCGGGAGGCGGGGAGCTGTTTTTT. Translated, it gives CASSPGGGELFF.